These 8 T cell receptor beta chains came from one sample sequenced in a study of molecular identifiers for immune sequencing clone quantification. MiXCR was run by TCRdb on the PCR reads, yielding one entry per CDR3 protein. The table includes about 640,000 distinct CDR3 sequences, 20% detected once. Sequenced: naive CD8+ T cells from blood, with Jurkat cell RNA spiked in. The subset: FACS-sorted CD8+CD4-CCR7+CD45RA+ naive T cells. Receptors originate from a human donor in good health. Some libraries in this study had Jurkat cell RNA spiked in.

This clonotype was counted many times. The chain uses TRBV27 and TRBJ2-7; tentative D call: TRBD2 (6 bases). This CDR3 contains 15 residues. Looked up from germline, CDR1 is MNHEY and CDR2 is SMNVEV (reference sequence). V lost 4 bases and J 4 bases, leaving 17 bases between the germline ends. The CDR3 region is CASSYYGRASYEQYF. The DNA for the CDR3 is TGTGCCAGCAGTTATTACGGGAGAGCCTCTTACGAGCAGTACTTC.

V is TRBV5-4 and J is TRBJ2-2; 16 bases line up with TRBD2. This CDR3 has 16 amino acids. J lost 6 bases, V lost 4 bases, and 3 bases had no gene match. Germline CDR1 reads SGHNT; CDR2 reads YYREEE (reference sequence). CDR3 nucleotides: TGTGCCAGCAGCGAGGGACTAGCGGGGGGGGCCGGGGAGCTGTTTTTT. It translates to CASSEGLAGGAGELFF.

This clonotype has more than one count but fewer than ten. This chain connects TRBV4-1 to TRBJ2-1; D is undetermined. The CDR3 covers 13 residues. The V end lost 0 bases, the J end lost 12 bases, and 12 bases lay between the germline ends. The germline CDR1 and CDR2 sequences are MGHRA and YSYEKL. In DNA form, the CDR3 reads TGCGCCAGCAGCCAAGATACAGTGCTCGTGCAGTTCTTC. Its translation: CASSQDTVLVQFF.

This clonotype was picked up many times. The rearrangement links TRBV7-9 to TRBJ1-3; D is unclear. Germline CDR1 is SEHNR and CDR2 is FQNEAQ (reference sequence). V was pared by 4 bases and J by 0 bases, with 10 bases between. This CDR3 has 15 residues. CDR3: CASSSLGGSGNTIYF. DNA for the CDR3: TGTGCCAGCAGCTCTCTCGGCGGCTCTGGAAACACCATATATTTT. Together with reference TRBV7-9 and TRBJ1-3, the CDR3 gives the full variable domain: DTGVSQNPRHKITKRGQNVTFRCDPISEHNRLYWYRQTLGQGPEFLTYFQNEAQLEKSRLLSDRFSAERPKGSFSTLEIQRTEQGDSAMYLCASSSLGGSGNTIYFGEGSWLTVV.

In its sample, this clonotype was seen many times. This chain uses TRBV29-1 with TRBJ1-4, with D tentatively TRBD1 (6 bases). This CDR3 spans 13 amino acids. The germline V gene encodes CDR1 SQVTM and CDR2 ANQGSEA. The germline V and J ends were trimmed by 7 bases and 4 bases, with 13 bases remaining between them. CDR3: CSAEGDHNEKLFF. The CDR3 nucleotides are TGCAGCGCCGAGGGGGACCATAATGAAAAACTGTTTTTT. Complete variable domain (other parts from reference TRBV29-1 and TRBJ1-4): SAVISQKPSRDICQRGTSLTIQCQVDSQVTMMFWYRQQPGQSLTLIATANQGSEATYESGFVIDKFPISRPNLTFSTLTVSNMSPEDSSIYLCSAEGDHNEKLFFGSGTQLSVL.

The table lists this clonotype with many counts. The V and J genes are TRBV4-1 and TRBJ1-5; D gene ambiguous. CDR1 MGHRA and CDR2 YSYEKL come from the germline V gene. The V and J ends lost 0 bases and 4 bases respectively, with 4 bases between them. The CDR3 length is 13 residues. The chain's CDR3 is CASSQEPNQPQHF. The CDR3 DNA follows: TGCGCCAGCAGCCAAGAACCGAATCAGCCCCAGCATTTT.

The rearrangement uses TRBV20-1 and TRBJ2-1; 12 bases are shared with TRBD2. After removal of 5 bases from V and 6 bases from J, the junction contained 5 bases not matched to a gene. This CDR3 is 14 amino acids long. The germline V gene has CDR1 DFQATT and CDR2 SNEGSKA (reference sequence). CDR3 sequence: CSAGGLAGINEQFF. In nucleotides, the CDR3 is TGCAGTGCTGGTGGACTAGCGGGGATCAATGAGCAGTTCTTC.

This clonotype was detected ten times or more. The chain couples TRBV4-1 to TRBJ1-1, with D perhaps TRBD1 (6 bases). Germline-derived CDR1 and CDR2 are MGHRA and YSYEKL. V lost 4 bases and J lost 1, with 10 bases in between. The CDR3 consists of 14 residues. CDR3 sequence reads: CASSPVDRNTEAFF. The CDR3 nucleotides read TGCGCCAGCAGCCCAGTGGACAGGAACACTGAAGCTTTCTTT.